The clone carrying this TCR beta chain was counted between two and nine times. The antigen is unknown. The use of a sample-barcoded 5' primer and a J-beta primer mix characterized a second PCR of roughly 6 to 11 cycles. TCRdb passed the 5' RACE reads through MiXCR, listing each CDR3 protein once. The table has 600,000 to 1,000,000 distinct CDR3 sequences, approximately 25% seen once. Trimming took off 3 bases at V and 0 bases at J, with 9 bases between the two ends. This CDR3 region has 14 residues. Germline V gene data show CDR1 as SQVTM and CDR2 as ANQGSEA. These data belong to a study of blood T cells in healthy people across ages. The study's findings and limits: Per million T cells, TCR beta diversity dropped about linearly as age rose.

This sample also appeared in a second study, on T cells of mothers and their children. That report adds: For each mother, over 10 million TCR beta CDR3 reads were obtained, and for each child, about 3 million. Related and unrelated pairs show similar shaping of TCR recombination output by thymic selection.

The receptor's source is a boy between 5 and 17 years old in good health. Material for sequencing was blood. The V call is TRBV29-1, the J call TRBJ2-1; D is perhaps TRBD2 (5 bases). The CDR3 is CSVESGISYNEQFF. In nucleotides, the CDR3 is TGCAGCGTTGAGTCGGGGATCTCCTACAATGAGCAGTTCTTC.